The following is a TCR beta chain sequence with its context. Its target is unknown. This sample was included in a study of cytomegalovirus exposure and HLA in healthy donors. The overall study: The 120 validation repertoires used the same platform as the approximately 700 first-cohort repertoires (as reported by a later analysis).

TCRdb keeps only in-frame clones here, not all; method: immunoSEQ multiplex PCR. The sample lists around 150,000 clones, roughly four fifths occurring once. The V segment lost 6 bases and the J segment 0 bases; nucleotides outside the gene matches: 7. From germline, CDR1 is SEHNR and CDR2 FQNEAQ (reference sequence). This CDR3 has 15 residues. The donors were in the approximately 120-subject validation cohort, distinct from the roughly 670-subject first cohort. Study-wide results and limits: The TCR clusters that emerged in the first cohort tended, a later analysis found, to co-occur in the 120 or so validation repertoires. Among TCR sequences, most were rare, though some public TCRs appeared in many donors.

This clonotype originated in a man aged 30 to 39 in good health and CMV-seropositive. V usage is TRBV7-9 and J usage is TRBJ1-1; 7 bases match TRBD1. Sequences were obtained from PBMCs. The CDR3 DNA is TGTGCCAGCAGTCCACAGGGGCCCGTGAACACTGAAGCTTTCTTT. It is translated as CASSPQGPVNTEAFF.